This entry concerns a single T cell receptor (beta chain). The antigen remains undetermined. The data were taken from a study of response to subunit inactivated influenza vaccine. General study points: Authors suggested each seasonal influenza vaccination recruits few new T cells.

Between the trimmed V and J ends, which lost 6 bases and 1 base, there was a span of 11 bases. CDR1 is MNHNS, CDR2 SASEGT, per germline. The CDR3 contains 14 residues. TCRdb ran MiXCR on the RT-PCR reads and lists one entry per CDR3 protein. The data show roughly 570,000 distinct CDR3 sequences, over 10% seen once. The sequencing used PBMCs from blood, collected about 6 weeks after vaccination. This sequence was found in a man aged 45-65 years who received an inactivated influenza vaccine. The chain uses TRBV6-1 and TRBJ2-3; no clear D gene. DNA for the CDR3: TGTGCCAGCAGGGATGGACCCGGCACAGATACGCAGTATTTT. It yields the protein CASRDGPGTDTQYF.